The sample holds a few counts of the clone carrying this T cell receptor (beta chain). Its antigen is unidentified. The data belong to a study of a mutant IDH1 vaccine in newly diagnosed glioma. About the research overall: With temozolomide cycles, or 4-6 weeks after radiotherapy alone, vaccination was started. Most patients had radiochemotherapy with temozolomide before enrollment; others had one alone. Whole-study findings and limits: Changes in top peripheral clonotypes did not appear linked to pseudoprogression.

Time point denoted: week 11, during vaccination. The content of each vaccine dose was 300 ug of mutant IDH1 20-mer peptide, and topical imiquimod accompanied it. Every donor had a new WHO grade 3 or 4 astrocytoma that was IDH1-mutant, with loss of nuclear ATRX. The CDR3 runs 15 residues. Trimming took 4 bases from V and 3 from J; bases not matched to a gene: 5. Germline V lookup: CDR1 MRHNA, CDR2 SNTAGT. Assay used: immunoSEQ multiplex PCR; TCRdb lists only in-frame clones, some missing. The table has about 40,000 clones, roughly 89% seen once; the top ten hold approximately 2%. The TCR was taken from a man aged 35 to 55 with glioma. This rearrangement joins TRBV6-4 to TRBJ2-3; 9 nucleotides align to TRBD2. Source: PBMCs, taken from a glioma patient whose treatment included an IDH1 peptide vaccine. The CDR3 here is CASSVLAGETDTQYF. The CDR3, as DNA: TGTGCCAGCAGTGTGTTAGCGGGAGAGACAGATACGCAGTATTTT.